Shown below are 30 T cell receptor beta chains from a single sample sequenced in a study of Ad26.COV2.S vaccination and SARS-CoV-2 variants. The protocol was immunoSEQ multiplex PCR, while the TCRdb copy is restricted to in-frame clones and leaves out a portion. The sample lists fewer than 400,000 clones, approximately 90% occurring once. The treatment was: over 15 received Ad26.COV2.S at low or high dose, single or two shots; about five received placebo; per-sample allocation not given. Each sample was drawn 63 days after the first injection (of vaccine or placebo). Specimen: peripheral blood, collected in a trial of Ad26.COV2.S vaccine versus placebo. The origin of the receptors is a person between 18 and 60 years old who received the Ad26.COV2.S COVID-19 vaccine or a placebo.

The chain carries TRBV5-1 and TRBJ1-2; D remains ambiguous. From germline, CDR1 is SGHRS and CDR2 YFSETQ. The CDR3 is 15 amino acids. The V gene lost 0 bases and the J gene lost 5 bases, with 14 bases spanning the gap. The CDR3 DNA reads TGCGCCAGCAGCTTGGTCGTGGACGGGTCATATGGCTACACCTTC. It is translated as CASSLVVDGSYGYTF.

This rearrangement joins TRBV5-4 to TRBJ1-1; D gene unclear. Germline V gives CDR1 SGHNT, CDR2 YYREEE (reference sequence). Trimming took 0 bases from V and 4 from J, leaving 13 bases between them. The CDR3 is 15 residues long. The CDR3 reads CASSLAGGQVTEAFF. The CDR3 coding sequence is TGTGCCAGCAGCTTGGCCGGCGGGCAAGTCACTGAAGCTTTCTTT.

The chain recombines TRBV27 with TRBJ1-2; 9 bases are shared with TRBD1. The V gene's germline CDR1 is MNHEY and CDR2 SMNVEV (reference sequence). Trimming cost V 5 bases and J 4 bases; bases outside gene matches: 5. The CDR3 totals 14 residues. DNA for the CDR3: TGTGCCAGCAGTCCCGGGACAGGGTCCTATGGCTACACCTTC. It translates to CASSPGTGSYGYTF.

This clone occurred once. V usage is TRBV10-1 and J usage is TRBJ2-7; the D gene could be TRBD1 or TRBD2 (6 bases each). Germline assignment: CDR1 WNHNN and CDR2 SYGVQD (reference sequence). The CDR3 loop spans 14 amino acids. V gave up 3 bases and J gave up 3 bases, with 12 bases separating them. CDR3 region: CASSERRGNYEQYF. CDR3 DNA sequence: TGCGCCAGCAGTGAACGGAGGGGGAACTACGAGCAGTACTTC.

The chain links TRBV12-3 or TRBV12-4 to TRBJ1-1, with D unclear. V was clipped by 8 bases and J by 0 bases, with 7 bases between them. The CDR3 is made up of 12 amino acids. CDR3 loop: CASARVNTEAFF. Written as DNA, the CDR3 is TGTGCCAGCGCTCGGGTGAACACTGAAGCTTTCTTT.

The chain is built from TRBV6-5 and TRBJ1-1; D is unclear. The germline V gene encodes CDR1 MNHEY and CDR2 SVGAGI. Trimming took off 0 bases at V and 3 bases at J, with 8 bases between the two ends. The CDR3 contains 14 residues. The CDR3 DNA follows: TGTGCCAGCAGTTACTCGACGAGGTACACTGAAGCTTTCTTT. This codes for CASSYSTRYTEAFF.

This chain links TRBV6-1 with TRBJ1-1, with 10 bases fitting TRBD1. J gave up 5 bases and V 4 bases, and 13 bases lay outside the gene matches. The CDR3 covers 17 residues. Per germline, CDR1 MNHNS and CDR2 SASEGT. CDR3 bases: TGTGCCAGCAGTGGTCGGGACAGGGGACCCGTACGGACTGAAGCTTTCTTT. This encodes CASSGRDRGPVRTEAFF.

The gene calls are TRBV5-1 and TRBJ2-6; D remains ambiguous. Trimming removed 0 bases at V and 2 bases at J, with 9 bases between. The CDR3 is made up of 16 amino acids. Per germline, CDR1 SGHRS and CDR2 YFSETQ. CDR3 region: CASSLGVRPGANVLTF. The CDR3 DNA reads TGCGCCAGCAGCTTGGGCGTCCGTCCTGGGGCCAACGTCCTGACTTTC. Filled out from reference TRBV5-1 and TRBJ2-6, the complete variable domain reads KAGVTQTPRYLIKTRGQQVTLSCSPISGHRSVSWYQQTPGQGLQFLFEYFSETQRNKGNFPGRFSGRQFSNSRSEMNVSTLELGDSALYLCASSLGVRPGANVLTFGAGSRLTVL.

The chain links TRBV3-1 (or the pseudogene TRBV3-2) to TRBJ2-7, with 8 bases matching TRBD1. The V segment lost 3 bases and the J segment 1 base; nucleotides outside the gene matches: 8. This CDR3 has 16 amino acids. In germline, CDR1 is LGHDT, CDR2 YNNKEL (reference sequence). CDR3 amino acids: CASSHHGQGGSYEQYF. The CDR3 DNA follows: TGTGCCAGCAGCCATCACGGACAGGGTGGGTCCTACGAGCAGTACTTC.

The genes are TRBV9 and TRBJ1-3; D call uncertain. V was pared by 7 bases and J by 4 bases, with 9 bases between. Germline CDR1 is SGDLS and CDR2 is YYNGEE. The CDR3 is 12 residues long. CDR3 amino acids: CASLSPGNTIYF. In DNA, the CDR3 is TGTGCCAGCCTAAGCCCCGGAAACACCATATATTTT.

The V call is TRBV15, the J call TRBJ2-1; D is unresolved. Germline V gives CDR1 LNHNV, CDR2 YYDKDF (reference sequence). Trimming left V 1 base short and J 1 base short, with 8 bases between. The CDR3 is 15 residues long. The CDR3 protein is CATSRARGSYNEQFF. The CDR3 DNA is TGTGCCACCAGCAGAGCCCGTGGGTCCTACAATGAGCAGTTCTTC.

The chain has TRBV15 and TRBJ2-3; 9 bases fit TRBD2. Losses at the gene ends were 3 bases for V and 2 bases for J; bases not matched to a gene: 9. Germline assignment: CDR1 LNHNV and CDR2 YYDKDF (reference sequence). This CDR3 is built from 17 residues. This CDR3 is CATSRPRASGDTDTQYF. The CDR3 coding sequence is TGTGCCACCAGCAGGCCGCGGGCTAGCGGGGACACAGATACGCAGTATTTT.

The rearrangement links TRBV5-1 to TRBJ2-3; weak D call: TRBD1 (5 bases). The CDR3 runs to 13 residues. The V end was cut by 1 base, the J end by 6 bases, with 9 bases between. CDR1 and CDR2 (germline): SGHRS, YFSETQ. In DNA form, the CDR3 reads TGCGCCAGCAGCTTGCAGGGTGGGGATACGCAGTATTTT. Protein: CASSLQGGDTQYF.

V and J are TRBV6-5 and TRBJ1-1, with D possibly matching TRBD1 (6 bases). Germline V lookup: CDR1 MNHEY, CDR2 SVGAGI. Trimming took off 10 bases at V and 5 bases at J, with 14 bases between the two ends. This CDR3 has 12 residues. The CDR3 spells CATQGPWTEAFF. In nucleotides, the CDR3 is TGTGCCACGCAGGGGCCGTGGACTGAAGCTTTCTTT.

This sequence joins TRBV28 and TRBJ2-3, with 7 bases identical to TRBD1. The CDR3 loop spans 14 amino acids. Germline-derived CDR1 and CDR2 are MDHEN and SYDVKM. With V trimmed by 6 bases and J by 8 bases, 11 bases remained unmatched. The CDR3 sequence is CASSLGQVKATQYF. In DNA form, the CDR3 reads TGTGCCAGCAGCCTCGGACAGGTGAAGGCTACGCAGTATTTT. Using reference TRBV28 and TRBJ2-3 for the parts outside the CDR3, the full variable domain is DVKVTQSSRYLVKRTGEKVFLECVQDMDHENMFWYRQDPGLGLRLIYFSYDVKMKEKGDIPEGYSVSREKKERFSLILESASTNQTSMYLCASSLGQVKATQYFGPGTRLTVL.

This chain uses TRBV7-2 with TRBJ2-7; a weak D match, TRBD2 (5 bases). CDR3 size: 15 residues. V gave up 0 bases and J gave up 0 bases, with 9 bases separating them. Germline CDR1 SGHTA, CDR2 FQGNSA. Here the CDR3 DNA reads TGTGCCAGCAGCTTAGCGCTGGGAGTCTCCTACGAGCAGTACTTC. Its protein is CASSLALGVSYEQYF.

V is TRBV15 and J is TRBJ1-5; D perhaps matches TRBD1 (6 bases). The CDR3 is 18 amino acids. The germline gives CDR1 LNHNV, CDR2 YYDKDF (reference sequence). The germline V and J ends were trimmed by 3 bases and 4 bases, with 22 bases remaining between them. As DNA, the CDR3 is TGTGCCACCAGCAGCCACCCCAGGGCCGGGGACAAGAATCAGCCCCAGCATTTT. Its translation is CATSSHPRAGDKNQPQHF.

The chain combines TRBV24-1 with TRBJ2-3, with unresolved D. The V end was cut by 4 bases, the J end by 4 bases, with 8 bases between. The germline V gene has CDR1 KGHDR and CDR2 SFDVKD. There are 13 residues in the CDR3. In nucleotides, the CDR3 is TGTGCCACCAGTGACCGAAGGTCAGATACGCAGTATTTT. Its translation is CATSDRRSDTQYF.

The chain employs TRBV5-8 and TRBJ1-2; D is possibly TRBD1 (5 bases). Germline CDR1 reads SGHTS; CDR2 reads YDEGEE. This CDR3 is 14 amino acids long. The V end lost 1 base, the J end lost 1 base, and 8 bases lay between the germline ends. The CDR3 is CASSLRGFNYGYTF. The CDR3, as DNA: TGTGCCAGCAGCTTGAGGGGATTTAACTATGGCTACACCTTC.

This clone was recorded a few times. The V and J genes are TRBV3-1 (or the pseudogene TRBV3-2) and TRBJ1-6; D possibly corresponds to TRBD1 (6 bases). The CDR3 runs to 16 residues. Deletions cut 6 bases from V and 2 bases from J, with 14 bases between. The V gene's germline CDR1 is LGHDT and CDR2 YNNKEL (reference sequence). The CDR3 sequence: CASSYKAGAYNSPLHF. DNA of the CDR3: TGTGCCAGCAGTTATAAGGCAGGGGCCTATAATTCACCCCTCCACTTT.

This chain uses TRBV4-1 with TRBJ2-5, with D possibly TRBD2 on 6 matching bases. This CDR3 is 16 amino acids long. The germline V gene encodes CDR1 MGHRA and CDR2 YSYEKL. The V and J ends lost 1 base and 0 bases respectively, with 12 bases between them. In DNA form, the CDR3 reads TGCGCCAGCAGCCAAGTGGGTCGGGGGAACCAAGAGACCCAGTACTTC. It translates to CASSQVGRGNQETQYF.

This sequence joins TRBV19 and TRBJ1-5; D is undetermined. The germline gives CDR1 LNHDA, CDR2 SQIVND (reference sequence). The V gene lost 3 bases and the J gene lost 4 bases, with 13 bases spanning the gap. The CDR3 extends over 15 amino acids. The CDR3: CASSIESTRNQPQHF. The CDR3 coding sequence is TGTGCCAGTAGTATCGAGTCCACCAGGAATCAGCCCCAGCATTTT.

J is TRBJ2-1 and V is TRBV5-4; 9 nucleotides agree with TRBD1. There are 14 residues in the CDR3. Per germline, CDR1 SGHNT and CDR2 YYREEE (reference sequence). Trimming at V came to 0 bases and at J to 10 bases, leaving 5 bases not matched to a gene. CDR3 protein: CASSLGGTGKEQFF. CDR3 sequence (DNA): TGTGCCAGCAGCTTGGGGGGGACAGGGAAGGAGCAGTTCTTC.

Turning to this clone: Different DNA sequences within this sample yield the same CDR3. The chain couples TRBV12-3 or TRBV12-4 to TRBJ1-5; D is unresolved. The CDR3 has 12 residues. V gave up 3 bases and J gave up 7 bases, with 7 bases separating them. The CDR3 sequence: CASSFEGQPQHF. CDR3 bases: TGTGCCAGCAGTTTTGAGGGCCAGCCCCAGCATTTT.

The gene calls are TRBV24-1 and TRBJ1-2, with TRBD1 matching over 7 bases. The CDR3 loop spans 14 amino acids. V was clipped by 4 bases and J by 3 bases; unmatched bases: 4. Germline CDR1 KGHDR, CDR2 SFDVKD. CDR3: CATSEPDRDYGYTF. CDR3 DNA: TGTGCCACCAGTGAACCTGACAGGGACTATGGCTACACCTTC.

This chain connects TRBV15 to TRBJ1-1, with 11 bases fitting TRBD1. There are 15 residues in the CDR3. V lost 5 bases, J lost 3 bases, and 5 bases stayed unmatched. CDR1 is LNHNV, CDR2 YYDKDF, per germline (reference sequence). CDR3 DNA: TGTGCCACCAGCTATCGGGACAGGGGGGACACTGAAGCTTTCTTT. Translated: CATSYRDRGDTEAFF.

In its sample, this clone was seen once. The rearrangement uses TRBV10-2 and TRBJ1-3; TRBD1 might be the D (6 bases). Looked up from germline, CDR1 is WSHSY and CDR2 is SAAADI. The V end was cut by 6 bases, the J end by 6 bases, with 12 bases between. This CDR3 is 13 amino acids long. The CDR3 DNA sequence: TGCGCCAGCAGGGAGGGGGGAGAAAACACCATATATTTT. Its translation: CASREGGENTIYF.

The rearrangement uses TRBV7-8 and TRBJ2-4, with 11 bases matching TRBD2. The CDR3 has 16 amino acids. Germline trimming cut 5 bases from V and 0 bases from J; bases unmatched to any gene: 3. Per germline, CDR1 SGHVS and CDR2 FQNEAQ. CDR3 amino acids: CASSQLAGVAKNIQYF. The CDR3 nucleotides are TGTGCCAGCAGCCAACTAGCGGGAGTAGCCAAAAACATTCAGTACTTC.

The genes are TRBV6-5 and TRBJ2-5; either TRBD1 or TRBD2 may fit D (5 bases each). Germline CDR1 is MNHEY and CDR2 is SVGAGI. The V gene lost 5 bases and the J gene lost 4 bases, with 14 bases spanning the gap. This CDR3 has 14 amino acids. CDR3 amino acids: CASSTARGRETQYF. The CDR3 DNA follows: TGTGCCAGCAGTACCGCGAGGGGTCGAGAGACCCAGTACTTC.

This chain connects TRBV3-1 (or the pseudogene TRBV3-2) to TRBJ1-2; D call uncertain. Trimming took 0 bases from V and 4 from J, leaving 24 bases between them. This CDR3 contains 19 residues. Per the germline V gene, CDR1 is LGHDT and CDR2 is YNNKEL (reference sequence). CDR3 coding DNA: TGTGCCAGCAGCCAAGAACCCTCATTGCGAGGGAAATTTTCCTATGGCTACACCTTC. Encoded protein: CASSQEPSLRGKFSYGYTF.